The next 13 T cell receptor beta chains were all read from a single sample in a study of CD8+CD57+ T cells in acquired aplastic anemia (dated by TCRdb to the late 2010s). Reads for this sample came from an Illumina HiSeq 2000. Genomic DNA served as template for TCR beta VDJ combination and CDR3 sequence profiling. The raw public data were reprocessed by TCRdb itself: fastp quality trimming at Q25, MiXCR clonotype calling, in-frame beta chains only. Each CDR3 protein gets just one entry, which takes the most common genes and DNA from the rows behind it. This sample has roughly 86,000 distinct CDR3 sequences in its table, and approximately 46% of those were observed once. The ten largest clones capture around 63% of the sample. The sequenced sample consisted of sorted CD4+, CD8+, or CD8+CD57+ T cells (not recorded which) from PBMCs. Receptors originate from a human donor in good health, serving as a control.

This clonotype was detected a few times. The J gene is TRBJ1-1, the V gene TRBV11-2; TRBD1 is a possible D gene (5 bases). The ends were cut back, 5 bases at V and 6 bases at J, with 25 bases in the middle. Germline lookup yields CDR1 SGHAT and CDR2 FQNNGV. The CDR3 loop spans 17 amino acids. CDR3 amino acids: CASSLTNQGRIAPEAFF. CDR3 coding DNA: TGTGCCAGCAGCCTGACGAACCAGGGTAGGATAGCACCTGAAGCTTTCTTT.

V is TRBV11-2 and J is TRBJ2-1; maybe TRBD2 (5 bases). The ends were cut back, 5 bases at V and 6 bases at J, with 20 bases in the middle. Germline V gene sequence: CDR1 SGHAT, CDR2 FQNNGV. The length of the CDR3 is 16 residues. CDR3 loop: CASSPSPGIEGNEQFF. The CDR3 region has the DNA TGTGCCAGCAGCCCTTCGCCGGGAATTGAGGGCAATGAGCAGTTCTTC. The whole variable domain, remainder taken from reference TRBV11-2 and TRBJ2-1, is EAGVAQSPRYKIIEKRQSVAFWCNPISGHATLYWYQQILGQGPKLLIQFQNNGVVDDSQLPKDRFSAERLKGVDSTLKIQPAKLEDSAVYLCASSPSPGIEGNEQFFGPGTRLTVL.

This chain connects TRBV15 to TRBJ2-1, with a possible D match to TRBD2 (6 bases). Deletions cut 0 bases from V and 2 bases from J, with 11 bases between. Germline assignment: CDR1 LNHNV and CDR2 YYDKDF (reference sequence). The CDR3 totals 16 residues. The CDR3 DNA follows: TGTGCCACCAGCAGAGATGGTTGGACTACCTACAATGAGCAGTTCTTC. Its translation: CATSRDGWTTYNEQFF.

This clonotype was recorded many times. Written as DNA, the CDR3 is TGTGCCAGCAGTTTCGAAGGGAACTATCAGCCCCAGCATTTT. Its translation: CASSFEGNYQPQHF. The chain joins TRBV12-3 or TRBV12-4 to TRBJ1-5; D not resolved. This CDR3 region has 14 residues. V lost 3 bases and J 5 bases, leaving 11 bases between the germline ends.

The chain employs TRBV19 and TRBJ1-5, with TRBD1 matching 8 bases. With V trimmed by 2 bases and J by 6 bases, 6 bases remained unmatched. Germline loops: CDR1 LNHDA, CDR2 SQIVND (reference sequence). CDR3 size: 15 residues. In DNA, the CDR3 is TGTGCCAGTAGTATACCCCCCCAGGGGGCTCAGCCCCAGCATTTT. Residues: CASSIPPQGAQPQHF.

With regard to this clonotype: Just one base apart from a much larger clone, this may be a read error. V gene TRBV24-1 combines with J gene TRBJ1-1; the D gene is possibly TRBD1 (5 bases). Trimming removed 7 bases from V and 3 bases from J, with 29 bases in between. Germline V gene sequence: CDR1 KGHDR, CDR2 SFDVKD. The CDR3 is made up of 19 amino acids. The CDR3 spells CATSGPNAIRVVVDTEAFF. As DNA, the CDR3 is TGTGCCACCAGCGGTCCCAACGCCATCAGGGTCGTGGTCGACACTGAAGCTTTCTTT.

With regard to this clonotype: This sequence may be a read error, since a much larger clone differs from it by one base. The chain is built from TRBV6-6 and TRBJ2-5; possible D gene TRBD2, 6 bases. The length of the CDR3 is 12 residues. In germline, CDR1 is MNHNY, CDR2 SVGAGI (reference sequence). The germline V and J ends were trimmed by 5 bases and 5 bases, with 9 bases remaining between them. CDR3 loop: CASSAEGETQYF. The CDR3 DNA sequence: TGTGCCAGCAGTGCGGAGGGGGAGACCCAGTACTTC.

The table lists this clonotype with many counts. The rearrangement links TRBV24-1 to TRBJ1-2; D is unresolved. Trimming cost V 3 bases and J 0 bases, with 7 bases left between them. The CDR3 length is 14 residues. Germline loops: CDR1 KGHDR, CDR2 SFDVKD. The CDR3: CATSDPQANYGYTF. CDR3 nucleotide sequence: TGTGCCACCAGTGATCCCCAAGCTAACTATGGCTACACCTTC.

This clonotype was observed at least ten times. The V and J genes are TRBV2 and TRBJ1-4; 7 nucleotides agree with TRBD1. CDR3 length: 14 residues. Germline-derived CDR1 and CDR2 are SNHLY and FYNNEI. J lost 4 bases, V lost 5 bases, and 4 bases had no gene match. The CDR3, as DNA: TGTGCCAGCAGTCGACAGGGTCTTAATGAAAAACTGTTTTTT. This gives the protein CASSRQGLNEKLFF.

This clonotype came up many times. The V call is TRBV5-1, the J call TRBJ2-1, with D maybe TRBD1 (5 bases). This CDR3 comprises 13 residues. Trimming took 4 bases from V and 2 from J, leaving 7 bases between them. Germline lookup yields CDR1 SGHRS and CDR2 YFSETQ. In DNA, the CDR3 is TGCGCCAGCAGCAGACAGACCTACAATGAGCAGTTCTTC. Translated, it gives CASSRQTYNEQFF.

The chain joins TRBV6-5 to TRBJ2-7, with D possibly TRBD1 on 5 matching bases. V was trimmed by 2 bases and J by 1 base, leaving 12 bases between them. The CDR3 covers 15 residues. Germline CDR1 is MNHEY and CDR2 is SVGAGI. The CDR3 sequence: CASSYSMGPSYEQYF. The CDR3 DNA reads TGTGCCAGCAGTTACAGTATGGGGCCTTCCTACGAGCAGTACTTC.

The V gene is TRBV25-1, the J gene TRBJ2-7; the match to TRBD2 covers 7 bases. Germline V CDR1 and CDR2: MGHDK, SYGVNS. This CDR3 has 12 residues. Trimming removed 6 bases from V and 3 bases from J; junction bases left unmatched: 2. CDR3 sequence: CASRGGNYEQYF. In nucleotides, the CDR3 is TGTGCCAGCAGGGGGGGGAACTACGAGCAGTACTTC.

This clonotype occurred many times. V and J are TRBV24-1 and TRBJ2-3; D assignment may be TRBD1 or TRBD2 (5 bases each). V gave up 3 bases and J gave up 2 bases, with 14 bases separating them. The CDR3 covers 16 residues. Germline CDR1 is KGHDR and CDR2 is SFDVKD. CDR3 region: CATSDPPGTYTDTQYF. CDR3 nucleotides: TGTGCCACCAGTGATCCGCCCGGGACCTACACAGATACGCAGTATTTT.